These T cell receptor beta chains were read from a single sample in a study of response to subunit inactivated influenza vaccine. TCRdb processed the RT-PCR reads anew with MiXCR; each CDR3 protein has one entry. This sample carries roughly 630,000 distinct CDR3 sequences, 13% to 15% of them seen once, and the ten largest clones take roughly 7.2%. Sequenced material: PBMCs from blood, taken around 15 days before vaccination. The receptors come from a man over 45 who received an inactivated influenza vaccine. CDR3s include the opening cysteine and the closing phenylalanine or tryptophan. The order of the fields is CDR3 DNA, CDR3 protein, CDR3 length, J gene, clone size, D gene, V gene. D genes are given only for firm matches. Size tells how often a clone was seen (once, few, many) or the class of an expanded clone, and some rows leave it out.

TGTGCCAGCAGCTTTCGTTGGAGCCTAACAGAGACCCAGTACTTC | CASSFRWSLTETQYF | 15 | TRBJ2-5 | - | - | TRBV5-5
TGTGCCAGCAGCGTAGACTCTGGAAACACCATATATTTT | CASSVDSGNTIYF | 13 | TRBJ1-3 | few | - | TRBV9
TGTGCCAGCAGCTTAGGTAGGGCTATCTACAATGAGCAGTTCTTC | CASSLGRAIYNEQFF | 15 | TRBJ2-1 | few | - | TRBV13
TGTGCCAGCCCCCCGCCGCTGTTTTTT | CASPPPLFF | 9 | TRBJ1-4 | - | - | TRBV5-6
TGTGCCAGCAGTCTAAGGACTAGCGGGAACTACGAGCAGTACTTC | CASSLRTSGNYEQYF | 15 | TRBJ2-7 | few | TRBD2 | TRBV6-2/TRBV6-3
TGTGCCAGCAAAAAGTCGGACAGGGGGCCTTACGAGCAGTACTTC | CASKKSDRGPYEQYF | 15 | TRBJ2-7 | - | TRBD1 | TRBV12-3/TRBV12-4
TGCAGTGCTAGATGGACCGGGAGCCCCGAGCAGTACTTC | CSARWTGSPEQYF | 13 | TRBJ2-7 | - | - | TRBV20-1
TGTGCCACCGCCCAGGGACAGATTAATTCACCCCTCCACTTT | CATAQGQINSPLHF | 14 | TRBJ1-6 | - | TRBD1 | TRBV10-3
TGTGCCAGCAGTTTAGCCACAATAGTCACCTTC | CASSLATIVTF | 11 | TRBJ1-2 | many | - | TRBV12-3/TRBV12-4
TGTGCCAGCAGCCCGACAGGGGGTGGAGAGACCCAGTACTTC | CASSPTGGGETQYF | 14 | TRBJ2-5 | many | TRBD1 | TRBV12-3/TRBV12-4
TGCAGCGGCGCCGGGGGTATCGGAAACACCATATATTTT | CSGAGGIGNTIYF | 13 | TRBJ1-3 | - | - | TRBV29-1
TGCGCCAGCAGCTTAGGACATGAGAGAAGCGGGACGTCCTACGAGCAGTACTTC | CASSLGHERSGTSYEQYF | 18 | TRBJ2-7 | - | TRBD2 | TRBV5-1
TGTGCCACCAGCAGGGCCCTCGATACGCAGTATTTT | CATSRALDTQYF | 12 | TRBJ2-3 | - | - | TRBV15
TGCGCCAGCAGCTTTAAAGGATCTAGCACAGATACGCAGTATTTT | CASSFKGSSTDTQYF | 15 | TRBJ2-3 | many | - | TRBV5-1
TGTGCCAGCAGCCGTCGGTTTGGGGGGGCAACAGATACGCAGTATTTT | CASSRRFGGATDTQYF | 16 | TRBJ2-3 | few | - | TRBV5-6
TGTGCCAGCAGCCAAGGGGGGTCGCCTAGCGGGGGGGTCTACACGCAGTATTTT | CASSQGGSPSGGVYTQYF | 18 | TRBJ2-3 | few | TRBD2 | TRBV4-2
TGTGTCTGTAGGGGGGCCTCCGAAGATACGCAGTATTTT | CVCRGASEDTQYF | 13 | TRBJ2-3 | few | - | TRBV28
TGTGCCAGCAGTTTTTACCTTAGCGGGGGGGCGAACACCGGGGAGCTGTTTTTT | CASSFYLSGGANTGELFF | 18 | TRBJ2-2 | few | TRBD2 | TRBV27
TGTGCCAGCAGCGGATTAGCGGGAACCTACAATGAGCAGTTCTTC | CASSGLAGTYNEQFF | 15 | TRBJ2-1 | few | TRBD2 | TRBV9
TGTGCCAGCAGTTTAGCGGAGGGGGGAGAGACCCAGTACTTC | CASSLAEGGETQYF | 14 | TRBJ2-5 | few | - | TRBV12-3/TRBV12-4
TGTGCCAGCAGTTTTGACGGGAGGGCGGTAGAGCAGTACTTC | CASSFDGRAVEQYF | 14 | TRBJ2-7 | - | TRBD2 | TRBV12-3/TRBV12-4
TGTGCCAGCAGTTTCGTTGCGGGGGGGCAAGATACGCAGTATTTT | CASSFVAGGQDTQYF | 15 | TRBJ2-3 | few | TRBD2 | TRBV27
TGTGCCAGCAGCGGACTAGCGGGACGCTCCTACAATGAGCAGTTCTTC | CASSGLAGRSYNEQFF | 16 | TRBJ2-1 | - | TRBD2 | TRBV2
TGCAGTGCTACTCCCGGAGGCACCATTAACTATGGCTACACCTTC | CSATPGGTINYGYTF | 15 | TRBJ1-2 | many | - | TRBV20-1
TGCGCCAGCCGGACCCGGCCCATCCCTCAAGAGACCCAGTACTTC | CASRTRPIPQETQYF | 15 | TRBJ2-5 | few | - | TRBV5-1
TGCAGTGCTTCCCCGGGACTAGCGGGCGCAGATACGCAGTATTTT | CSASPGLAGADTQYF | 15 | TRBJ2-3 | - | TRBD2 | TRBV20-1
TGTGCCAGCAGTCAAACTAGGATCCAAGAGACCCAGTACTTC | CASSQTRIQETQYF | 14 | TRBJ2-5 | few | - | TRBV12-3/TRBV12-4
TGTGCCAGCAGGAGAGGCGGGGGGACCTCCTACGAGCAGTACTTC | CASRRGGGTSYEQYF | 15 | TRBJ2-7 | many | TRBD2 | TRBV28
TGTGCCAGCAGCGGACAGGGGGACTATGGCTACACCTTC | CASSGQGDYGYTF | 13 | TRBJ1-2 | many | TRBD1 | TRBV7-9
TGCGCCAGCAGCCAAGAATATCTGGGAGGCATGGGGCAGCCCCAGCATTTT | CASSQEYLGGMGQPQHF | 17 | TRBJ1-5 | - | - | TRBV4-3
TGTGCCAGCAGCCCCTTTCAAGGCACGCGGTACAATGAGCAGTTCTTC | CASSPFQGTRYNEQFF | 16 | TRBJ2-1 | few | - | TRBV5-4
TGCAGCGTTGATGACGGTTACGAGCAGTACTTC | CSVDDGYEQYF | 11 | TRBJ2-7 | many | - | TRBV29-1
TGCGTCAGCAGCTTGACTAGCGGGAGGAGTTCCTACGAGCAGTACTTC | CVSSLTSGRSSYEQYF | 16 | TRBJ2-7 | few | TRBD2 | TRBV5-1
TGCAGCGTTGGGAGGACAGGGGGCCTTAACGAGCAGTACTTC | CSVGRTGGLNEQYF | 14 | TRBJ2-7 | - | TRBD1 | TRBV29-1
TGTGCCAGCAGCTTAGTGGTGACAGGTACGCAGTATTTT | CASSLVVTGTQYF | 13 | TRBJ2-3 | - | - | TRBV7-9
TGCAGTGCTAGGTTCCCGGGCCTCGAGACCCAGTACTTC | CSARFPGLETQYF | 13 | TRBJ2-5 | few | - | TRBV20-1
TGCAGTGCTAGTGCCAGCGAAGCCGGGGAGCTGTTTTTT | CSASASEAGELFF | 13 | TRBJ2-2 | many | - | TRBV20-1
TGCAGTGCTCGACCCCCAGCGGGGAACCAAGAGACCCAGTACTTC | CSARPPAGNQETQYF | 15 | TRBJ2-5 | - | TRBD2 | TRBV20-1
TGCAGTGCTAGTGGGGCTAGCGGGAGTCCCAGGAATGAGCAGTTCTTC | CSASGASGSPRNEQFF | 16 | TRBJ2-1 | few | TRBD2 | TRBV20-1
TGCGCCAGCAGCCAATTTATACAGAAGGAGGTGGGTGAGCAGTTCTTC | CASSQFIQKEVGEQFF | 16 | TRBJ2-1 | once | - | TRBV4-3
TGCGCCAGCAGCTTGGACATCGGCAGGGGAGTGGGGAACACTGAAGCTTTCTTT | CASSLDIGRGVGNTEAFF | 18 | TRBJ1-1 | many | - | TRBV5-1
TGCGCCAGCAGCCCCTGGACAAACGCCGGGGAGCTGTTTTTT | CASSPWTNAGELFF | 14 | TRBJ2-2 | few | - | TRBV4-3
TGTGCCAGCAGCAGAACGAGACAGACAAGTGCAGATACGCAGTATTTT | CASSRTRQTSADTQYF | 16 | TRBJ2-3 | - | - | TRBV2
TGTGCCAGCAGCCGAAGTAGTACATTCACTGAAGCTTTCTTT | CASSRSSTFTEAFF | 14 | TRBJ1-1 | few | - | TRBV3-1
TGTGCCAGCAGCTTAGCTGGCAGAAGCTCTGGAAACACCATATATTTT | CASSLAGRSSGNTIYF | 16 | TRBJ1-3 | many | - | TRBV7-8
TGTGCCAGCAGCCAAGATATGGTAGCGGACAATGAGCAGTTCTTC | CASSQDMVADNEQFF | 15 | TRBJ2-1 | - | - | TRBV4-2
TGTGCCAGCAGCTCAACAGGGCCCGAGCAGTACTTC | CASSSTGPEQYF | 12 | TRBJ2-7 | few | - | TRBV7-9
TGTGCTAGTGGTTGGAAGCAGGGTAGCAATCAGCCCCAGCATTTT | CASGWKQGSNQPQHF | 15 | TRBJ1-5 | few | - | TRBV12-5
TGTGCCAGCAGACCCGGATCGGATCCTAATAATTCACCCCTCCACTTT | CASRPGSDPNNSPLHF | 16 | TRBJ1-6 | - | - | TRBV12-3/TRBV12-4
TGCAGCGTTTCTGCAACTAATGAAAAACTGTTTTTT | CSVSATNEKLFF | 12 | TRBJ1-4 | many | - | TRBV29-1